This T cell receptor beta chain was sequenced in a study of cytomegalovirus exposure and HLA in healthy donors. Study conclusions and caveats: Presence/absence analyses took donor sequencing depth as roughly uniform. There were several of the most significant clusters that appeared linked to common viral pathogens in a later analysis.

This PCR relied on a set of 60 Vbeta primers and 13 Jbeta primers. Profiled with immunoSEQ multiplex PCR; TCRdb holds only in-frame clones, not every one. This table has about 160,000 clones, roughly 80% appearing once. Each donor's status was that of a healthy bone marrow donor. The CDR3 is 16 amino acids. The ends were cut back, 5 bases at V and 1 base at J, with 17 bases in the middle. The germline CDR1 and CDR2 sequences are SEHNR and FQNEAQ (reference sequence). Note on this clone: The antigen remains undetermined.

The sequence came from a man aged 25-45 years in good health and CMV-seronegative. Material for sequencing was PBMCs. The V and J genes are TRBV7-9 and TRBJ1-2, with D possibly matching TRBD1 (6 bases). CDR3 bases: TGTGCCAGCAGCCCTGATAACAGGGCCAATAACTATGGCTACACCTTC. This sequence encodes CASSPDNRANNYGYTF.